This T cell receptor (beta chain) was identified in a study of cytomegalovirus exposure and HLA in healthy donors. Whole-study context: Most genotyped donors, roughly 83% of roughly 400, had Caucasian-associated genetic ancestry. Findings of the study overall: Analyses of presence/absence relied on an assumption of roughly uniform sequencing depth across donors.

Trimming removed 2 bases from V and 0 bases from J, with 8 bases in between. Germline CDR1 and CDR2: SGHTA and FQGNSA. The CDR3 consists of 15 residues. As to this clone: Its antigen is not known.

The PCR used 60 Vbeta and 13 Jbeta primers. The repertoire was sequenced with immunoSEQ multiplex PCR; TCRdb's copy has only in-frame clones and lacks some. Found here are around 150,000 clones; the top ten clones hold approximately 2.5%. The chain couples TRBV7-2 to TRBJ1-3; D remains unclear. Specimen: PBMCs. This TCR came from a man between 35 and 55 years old in good health and CMV-seronegative. The CDR3 loop reads CASSLSGLSGNTIYF. Here the CDR3 DNA reads TGTGCCAGCAGCTTAAGCGGGCTCTCTGGAAACACCATATATTTT.